This entry describes one TCR beta chain. This sample was included in a study of blood T cell repertoires in COVID-19. Across the study: Spain, Italy and the United States supplied samples that represented acute and convalescent COVID-19. Sample material is recorded as cDNA or gDNA derived from T cells, B-cell-depleted T cells, or PBMCs.

One Seattle source followed patients from active infection through their disease course. The CDR3 length is 13 residues. Trimming removed 5 bases from V and 7 bases from J, with 12 bases in between. Germline values: CDR1 MNHEY, CDR2 SVGAGI. Authors' analysis steps: Counts of nucleated cells, estimated from reference gene primer amplification, were obtained. Profiling relied on immunoSEQ multiplex PCR, and the TCRdb table lists in-frame clones only, not all of them. For V, J and clone size, that table is used; D and trimming come from the DNA. The sample shows fewer than 55,000 clones, 81% of them seen only once.

V gene TRBV6-5 combines with J gene TRBJ1-5; no reliable D call. The sample comprised peripheral blood. This clonotype was obtained from a woman at least 80 years old with COVID-19, enrolled during active disease. Here the CDR3 reads CASSRGIGQPQHF. The CDR3, as DNA: TGTGCCAGCAGTAGAGGGATCGGACAGCCCCAGCATTTT.